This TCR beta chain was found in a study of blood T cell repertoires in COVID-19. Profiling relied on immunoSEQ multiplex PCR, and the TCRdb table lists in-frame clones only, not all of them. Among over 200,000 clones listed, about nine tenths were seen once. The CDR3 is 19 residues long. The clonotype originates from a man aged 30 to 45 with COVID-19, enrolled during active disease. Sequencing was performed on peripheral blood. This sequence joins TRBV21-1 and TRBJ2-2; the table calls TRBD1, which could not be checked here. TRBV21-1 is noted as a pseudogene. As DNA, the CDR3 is TGTGCCAGCAGTCCTCATGCCAGCCGGGACAGGGAATACGGCGGGGAGCTGTTTTTT. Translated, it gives CASSPHASRDREYGGELFF.